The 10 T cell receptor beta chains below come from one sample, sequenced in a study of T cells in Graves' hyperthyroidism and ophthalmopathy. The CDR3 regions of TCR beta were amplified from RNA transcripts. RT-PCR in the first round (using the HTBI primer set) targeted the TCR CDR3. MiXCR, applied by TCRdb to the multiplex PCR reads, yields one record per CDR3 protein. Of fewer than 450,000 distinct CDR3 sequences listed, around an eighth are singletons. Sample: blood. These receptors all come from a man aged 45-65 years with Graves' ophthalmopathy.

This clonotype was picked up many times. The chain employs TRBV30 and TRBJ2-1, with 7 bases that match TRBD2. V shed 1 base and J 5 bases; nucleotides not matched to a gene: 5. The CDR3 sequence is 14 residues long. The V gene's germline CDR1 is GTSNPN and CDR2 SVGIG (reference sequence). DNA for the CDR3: TGTGCCTGGAGTGGCGGGAGAGGCGACAATGAGCAGTTCTTC. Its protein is CAWSGGRGDNEQFF.

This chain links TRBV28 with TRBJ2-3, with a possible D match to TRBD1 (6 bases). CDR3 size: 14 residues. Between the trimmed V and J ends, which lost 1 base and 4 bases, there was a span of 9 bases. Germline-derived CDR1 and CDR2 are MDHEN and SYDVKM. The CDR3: CASSLSGEADTQYF. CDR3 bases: TGTGCCAGCAGTTTATCAGGGGAAGCAGATACGCAGTATTTT.

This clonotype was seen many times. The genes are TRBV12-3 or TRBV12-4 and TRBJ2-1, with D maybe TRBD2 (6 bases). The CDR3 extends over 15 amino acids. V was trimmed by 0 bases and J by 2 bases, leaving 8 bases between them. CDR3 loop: CASSLAGGAYNEQFF. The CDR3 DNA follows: TGTGCCAGCAGTTTAGCGGGAGGCGCCTACAATGAGCAGTTCTTC.

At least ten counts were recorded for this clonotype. CDR3 DNA: TGTGCCAGCAGTTTGTCGGCGGGAGTTGTCTCAGATACGCAGTATTTT. Amino acid sequence: CASSLSAGVVSDTQYF. The chain has TRBV28 and TRBJ2-3; 7 bases map to TRBD2. The CDR3 covers 16 residues. Germline lookup yields CDR1 MDHEN and CDR2 SYDVKM. V shed 3 bases and J 4 bases; nucleotides not matched to a gene: 10. Full variable domain (rest looked up from reference TRBV28 and TRBJ2-3): DVKVTQSSRYLVKRTGEKVFLECVQDMDHENMFWYRQDPGLGLRLIYFSYDVKMKEKGDIPEGYSVSREKKERFSLILESASTNQTSMYLCASSLSAGVVSDTQYFGPGTRLTVL.

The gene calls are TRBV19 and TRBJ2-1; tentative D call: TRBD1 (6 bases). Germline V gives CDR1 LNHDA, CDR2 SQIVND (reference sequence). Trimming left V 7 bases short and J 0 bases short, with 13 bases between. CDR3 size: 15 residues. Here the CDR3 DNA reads TGTGCCAGTACCGGGGACACGAGCTCCTACAATGAGCAGTTCTTC. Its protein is CASTGDTSSYNEQFF.

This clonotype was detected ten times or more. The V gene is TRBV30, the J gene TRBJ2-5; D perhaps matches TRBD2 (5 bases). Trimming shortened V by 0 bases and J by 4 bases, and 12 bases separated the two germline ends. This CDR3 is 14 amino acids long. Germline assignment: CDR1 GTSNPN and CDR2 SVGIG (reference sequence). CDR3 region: CAWSVMAGGETQYF. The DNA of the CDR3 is TGTGCCTGGAGTGTAATGGCAGGAGGAGAGACCCAGTACTTC.

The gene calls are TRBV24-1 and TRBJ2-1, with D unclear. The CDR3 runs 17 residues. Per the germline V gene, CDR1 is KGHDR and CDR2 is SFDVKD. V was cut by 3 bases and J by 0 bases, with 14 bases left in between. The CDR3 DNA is TGTGCCACCAGTGATCATCCCGTACCGGCCTCCTACAATGAGCAGTTCTTC. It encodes CATSDHPVPASYNEQFF.

The CDR3 is CSARGSMNTEAFF. CDR3 in DNA: TGCAGTGCTAGGGGATCCATGAACACTGAAGCTTTCTTT. The chain combines TRBV20-1 with TRBJ1-1; D unresolved. CDR1 DFQATT and CDR2 SNEGSKA come from the germline V gene (reference sequence). The CDR3 is made up of 13 amino acids. V lost 3 bases, J lost 0 bases, and 8 bases lay in between.

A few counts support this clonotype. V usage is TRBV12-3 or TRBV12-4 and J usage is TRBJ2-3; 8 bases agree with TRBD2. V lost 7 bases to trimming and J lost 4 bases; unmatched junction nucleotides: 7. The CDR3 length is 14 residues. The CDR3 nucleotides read TGTGCCAGCACCCTCGGGGGGGGGGCAGATACGCAGTATTTT. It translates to CASTLGGGADTQYF.

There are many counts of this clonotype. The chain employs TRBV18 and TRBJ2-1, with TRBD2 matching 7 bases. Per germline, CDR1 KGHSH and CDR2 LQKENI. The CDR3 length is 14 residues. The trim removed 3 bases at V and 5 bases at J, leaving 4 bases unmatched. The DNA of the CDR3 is TGTGCCAGCTCACCGTTAGCGGGTCACAATGAGCAGTTCTTC. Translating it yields CASSPLAGHNEQFF.